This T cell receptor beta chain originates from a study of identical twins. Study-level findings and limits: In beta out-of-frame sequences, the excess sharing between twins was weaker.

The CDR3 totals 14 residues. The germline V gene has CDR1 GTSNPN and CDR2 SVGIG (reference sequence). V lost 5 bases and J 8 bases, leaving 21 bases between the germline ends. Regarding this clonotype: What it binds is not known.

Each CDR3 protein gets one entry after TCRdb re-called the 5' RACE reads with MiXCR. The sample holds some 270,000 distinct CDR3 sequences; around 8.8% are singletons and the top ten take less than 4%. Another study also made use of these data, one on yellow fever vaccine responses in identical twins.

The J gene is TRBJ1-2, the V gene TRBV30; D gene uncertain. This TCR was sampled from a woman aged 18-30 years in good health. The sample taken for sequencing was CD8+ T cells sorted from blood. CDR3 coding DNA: TGTGCCTGGGGACCCGATCAGGCGGTCGGGGGCTACACCTTC. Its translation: CAWGPDQAVGGYTF.